This T cell receptor beta chain was sequenced for a study of OX40 agonist ivuxolimab in advanced cancers. CDR1 and CDR2 (germline): SGHNT, YYREEE (reference sequence). Trimming took 1 base from V and 3 from J; bases not matched to a gene: 5. This CDR3 is built from 15 residues. Data came from immunoSEQ multiplex PCR; TCRdb stores just in-frame clones and leaves some out. The sample lists 40,000 to 45,000 clones, about 90% occurring once. This sequence originates from an adult with an advanced solid tumor such as melanoma, head and neck, liver or kidney cancer. This chain joins TRBV5-4 and TRBJ1-2, with TRBD1 matching over 8 bases. The input for sequencing was CD4+ or CD8+ T cells sorted from blood, taken in a trial of the OX40 agonist ivuxolimab. In nucleotides, the CDR3 is TGTGCCAGCAGCTTGACAGGGGGTATTGACTATGGCTACACCTTC. This translates into CASSLTGGIDYGYTF.